The clone carrying this T cell receptor beta chain was counted ten times or more. The antigen is undetermined. This sample was taken from a study of T cells in Graves' hyperthyroidism and ophthalmopathy. The CDR3 regions of TCR beta were amplified from RNA transcripts. HTBI primers were used for first-round RT-PCR of the TCR CDR3. Using its own MiXCR run on the multiplex PCR reads, TCRdb lists one record per CDR3 protein. The profile shows fewer than 350,000 distinct CDR3 sequences, roughly 13% of them singletons. There are 14 residues in the CDR3. With 2 bases clipped from V and 4 bases from J, the junction kept 3 bases outside the gene matches. General study points: Blood also held most thyroid clonotypes expanded beyond 0.001. Ophthalmopathy prediction by the model preceded onset by a median about 6.3 months.

Diagnoses used clinical symptoms, serum thyroxine and TRAb, thyroid ultrasound and orbital computed tomography. PBMCs came from 9 to 10 ml fresh peripheral blood. This sequence joins TRBV12-3 or TRBV12-4 and TRBJ2-7; 9 bases align to TRBD2. Sequencing was carried out using blood. This TCR derives from a middle-aged woman with Graves' hyperthyroidism. CDR3 bases: TGTGCCAGCAGTTTATCAGCGGGGGGATACGAGCAGTACTTC. Its protein product is CASSLSAGGYEQYF.